This T cell receptor beta chain was identified in a study of patients and donors after allogeneic stem cell transplantation. TCRdb used MiXCR to reprocess the RT-PCR reads, holding one entry per CDR3 protein. Among 800,000 to 1,000,000 distinct CDR3 sequences listed, about 20% were seen once. Germline CDR1 reads SGHVS; CDR2 reads FQNEAQ. The CDR3 covers 16 residues. The V segment lost 5 bases and the J segment 2 bases; nucleotides outside the gene matches: 6. This chain links TRBV7-8 with TRBJ2-2; 9 bases align to TRBD1. The source of this sequence is a human donor who was either an allogeneic HSCT recipient or a stem cell or donor lymphocyte infusion donor (not recorded which). It is not recorded whose cells these are; they may come from a transplant donor. The source material was blood, either unsorted or a sorted T cell fraction (not recorded which). CDR3 loop: CASSLTGGINTGELFF. The CDR3 DNA reads TGTGCCAGCAGCCTCACAGGGGGCATTAACACCGGGGAGCTGTTTTTT.